This T cell receptor (beta chain) was captured by sequencing in a study of T cell repertoires in cytomegalovirus infection (dated by TCRdb to the late 2010s). In terms of the full investigation: Donor HLA type was relevant to the analysis, as public TCR beta signatures indicated carriage of CMV infection together with the matching HLA type. Overall study outcomes, separate from this receptor: In both this cohort and an independent cohort of some 370 donors, the cumulative frequency of public TCR beta family members distinguished carriers of CMV infection plus the relevant HLA type. In the ex vivo response, HLA-C-restricted CMV-specific TCR beta clonotypes were dominant, and in two of eight donors the single most frequent clonotype came from this HLA-C-restricted group.

Trimming removed 5 bases from V and 1 base from J; the gene matches leave 8 bases unexplained. Sequences SEHNR (CDR1) and FQNEAQ (CDR2) are obtained from the germline V gene (reference sequence). CDR3 length: 16 amino acids, cysteine to phenylalanine. The kept DNA is CDR3 alone, 48 bases in frame from the first base. These reads were obtained on an Illumina HiSeq 1500. Through fastp at Q25 and MiXCR, TCRdb rebuilt clones from the public reads, retaining in-frame beta chains. Under each unique CDR3 protein, matching rows form one entry showing the most common genes and DNA. For this sample the table gives around 530,000 distinct CDR3 sequences, of which about 26% were detected only once. Jointly, the top ten make up 13% of the sample. This clonotype has only a few counts. It has no known antigen specificity. Base qualities are missing; no much larger clone stands one base away.

The clonotype originates from a human donor in good health (CMV status not recorded). Some clones in this sample may be carry-over from other donors' samples. The chain couples TRBV7-9 to TRBJ1-1; TRBD1 matches 9 bases in the middle. The sequenced material came from PBMCs. DNA sequence: TGTGCCAGCAGCCCCATCTGGGACAGGGAGAACACTGAAGCTTTCTTT. Its coded protein is CASSPIWDRENTEAFF. The CDR3, completed at both ends by the reference TRBV7-9 and TRBJ1-1 genes, gives the full variable domain DTGVSQNPRHKITKRGQNVTFRCDPISEHNRLYWYRQTLGQGPEFLTYFQNEAQLEKSRLLSDRFSAERPKGSFSTLEIQRTEQGDSAMYLCASSPIWDRENTEAFFGQGTRLTVV.